Each of the 9 T cell receptor beta chains below was sequenced from the same sample in a study of cytomegalovirus exposure and HLA in healthy donors. The assay was immunoSEQ multiplex PCR, and TCRdb's table has in-frame clones only and misses some. This sample has about 120,000 clones, with around 86% found just once. The sequenced sample was PBMCs. The receptors originated from a man younger than 30 in good health and CMV-seronegative.

This clone has just a few counts. The CDR3 nucleotides are TGTGCCAGCAGCCGATTAGCGGGAGGGCCCGACGAGCAGTACTTC. It yields the protein CASSRLAGGPDEQYF. The rearrangement uses TRBV6-1 and TRBJ2-7, with 11 bases fitting TRBD2. CDR3 length equals 15 residues. V shed 6 bases and J 5 bases; nucleotides not matched to a gene: 9. Per germline, CDR1 MNHNS and CDR2 SASEGT.

This chain links TRBV18 with TRBJ1-4; 10 bases align to TRBD1. The germline gives CDR1 KGHSH, CDR2 LQKENI. The CDR3 covers 16 residues. V gave up 6 bases and J gave up 0 bases; unmatched junction bases: 4. CDR3 sequence reads: CASSTTGGTTNEKLFF. CDR3 bases: TGTGCCAGCTCCACGACAGGGGGCACAACTAATGAAAAACTGTTTTTT.

The chain joins TRBV6-4 to TRBJ1-2, with D possibly matching TRBD1 (5 bases). This CDR3 comprises 14 residues. Trimming pared 6 bases from V and 0 bases from J, leaving 11 bases between. Germline-derived CDR1 and CDR2 are MRHNA and SNTAGT. CDR3 region: CASRPGGTNYGYTF. As DNA, the CDR3 is TGTGCCAGCAGGCCGGGGGGAACTAACTATGGCTACACCTTC.

This clone has a handful of counts. This rearrangement joins TRBV5-1 to TRBJ2-2; D is undetermined. V shed 0 bases and J shed 2 bases, with 8 bases lying between them. CDR1 SGHRS and CDR2 YFSETQ come from the germline V gene. This CDR3 has 15 amino acids. CDR3 nucleotide sequence: TGCGCCAGCAGCTTGGTTGAGCGTAACACCGGGGAGCTGTTTTTT. This translates into CASSLVERNTGELFF.

The rearrangement uses TRBV27 and TRBJ1-2, with TRBD1 matching over 9 bases. V was pared by 6 bases and J by 4 bases, with 6 bases of the junction left unmatched. This CDR3 comprises 14 residues. Germline V gene lookup returns CDR1 MNHEY and CDR2 SMNVEV (reference sequence). The chain's CDR3 is CASSPQGAGYGYTF. DNA for the CDR3: TGTGCCAGCAGCCCACAGGGGGCTGGCTATGGCTACACCTTC.

V gene TRBV6-4 combines with J gene TRBJ2-1, with a weak D call TRBD1 (6 bases). Looked up from germline, CDR1 is MRHNA and CDR2 is SNTAGT. CDR3 length equals 12 residues. Trimming removed 1 base from V and 10 bases from J, with 8 bases in between. CDR3 in amino acids: CASSDLGAEQFF. The CDR3 nucleotides read TGTGCCAGCAGTGACTTGGGGGCCGAGCAGTTCTTC.

J is TRBJ2-7 and V is TRBV5-5, with D possibly TRBD1 on 6 matching bases. Germline CDR1 SGHKS, CDR2 YYEKEE (reference sequence). V shed 3 bases and J shed 5 bases, with 9 bases lying between them. CDR3 length: 12 amino acids. The CDR3: CASSSQGHEQYF. CDR3 DNA: TGTGCCAGCAGCTCACAGGGTCACGAGCAGTACTTC.

This rearrangement joins TRBV5-1 to TRBJ2-3; D is ambiguous. Per germline, CDR1 SGHRS and CDR2 YFSETQ. The CDR3 has 12 residues. Trimming shortened V by 4 bases and J by 4 bases, and 7 bases separated the two germline ends. In nucleotides, the CDR3 is TGCGCCAGCAGCCCCGGGTCAGATACGCAGTATTTT. Translating it yields CASSPGSDTQYF.

The chain employs TRBV15 and TRBJ2-7; tentatively, D is TRBD2 (6 bases). CDR3 length equals 12 residues. Trimming cost V 5 bases and J 6 bases, with 11 bases left between them. Germline assignment: CDR1 LNHNV and CDR2 YYDKDF (reference sequence). Here the CDR3 reads CATSPGDGEQYF. The CDR3 DNA sequence: TGTGCCACCAGCCCGGGGGACGGCGAGCAGTACTTC.